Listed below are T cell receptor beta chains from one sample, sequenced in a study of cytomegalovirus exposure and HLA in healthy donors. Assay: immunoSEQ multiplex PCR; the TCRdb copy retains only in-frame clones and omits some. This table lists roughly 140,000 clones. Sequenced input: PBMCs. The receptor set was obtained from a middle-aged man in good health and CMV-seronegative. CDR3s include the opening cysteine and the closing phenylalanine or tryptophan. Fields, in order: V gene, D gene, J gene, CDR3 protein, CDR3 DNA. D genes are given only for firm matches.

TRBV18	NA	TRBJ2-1	CASSPVGSSEQFF	TGTGCCAGCTCACCGGTTGGTTCTAGTGAGCAGTTCTTC
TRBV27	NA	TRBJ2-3	CASSPDRRFSTDTQYF	TGTGCCAGCAGTCCAGACAGACGATTTAGCACAGATACGCAGTATTTT
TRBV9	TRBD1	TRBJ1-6	CASSERTTPGGSSPLHF	TGTGCCAGCAGCGAGAGGACCACGCCAGGGGGTAGTTCACCCCTCCACTTT
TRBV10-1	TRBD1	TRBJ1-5	CASRGQRRPQHF	TGCGCCAGCAGGGGACAGCGTAGGCCCCAGCATTTT
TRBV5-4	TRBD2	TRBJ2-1	CASSMGSLAGVGEQFF	TGTGCCAGCAGCATGGGATCCTTAGCGGGGGTCGGTGAGCAGTTCTTC
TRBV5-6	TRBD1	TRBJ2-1	CASSLVDRENNEQFF	TGTGCCAGCAGCTTGGTCGACAGGGAAAACAATGAGCAGTTCTTC
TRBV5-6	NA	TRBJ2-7	CASSSDTNYEQYF	TGTGCCAGCAGCTCCGACACCAACTACGAGCAGTACTTC
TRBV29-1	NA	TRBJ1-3	CSVDPGNADTIYF	TGCAGCGTTGATCCAGGGAACGCTGACACCATATATTTT
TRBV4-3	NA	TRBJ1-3	CASSPRGAGAGNTIYF	TGCGCCAGCAGCCCCCGGGGGGCAGGGGCTGGAAACACCATATATTTT
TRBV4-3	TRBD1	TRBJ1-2	CASSRTGTNGYTF	TGCGCCAGCAGCAGGACAGGGACCAATGGCTACACCTTC
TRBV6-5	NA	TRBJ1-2	CASAQTLRGGYTF	TGTGCCAGCGCCCAGACGCTCAGGGGTGGCTACACCTTC
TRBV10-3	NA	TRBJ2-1	CAISEWGGGSYNEQFF	TGTGCCATCAGTGAGTGGGGAGGGGGCTCCTACAATGAGCAGTTCTTC
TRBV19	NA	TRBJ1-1	CASTGSFSQGGTEAFF	TGTGCCAGTACTGGCAGCTTCTCACAAGGAGGCACTGAAGCTTTCTTT
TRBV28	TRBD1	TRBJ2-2	CASTPSQGQGGTGELFF	TGTGCCAGCACACCATCCCAAGGACAGGGGGGGACCGGGGAGCTGTTTTTT
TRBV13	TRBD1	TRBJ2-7	CASSLKGQISYEQYF	TGTGCCAGCAGCTTAAAGGGACAGATCTCCTACGAGCAGTACTTC
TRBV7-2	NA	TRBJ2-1	CASNRDPTRNEQFF	TGTGCCAGCAACAGGGACCCCACGAGGAATGAGCAGTTCTTC
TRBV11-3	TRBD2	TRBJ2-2	CASTEGTSATGELFF	TGTGCCAGCACGGAGGGGACTAGTGCTACCGGGGAGCTGTTTTTT
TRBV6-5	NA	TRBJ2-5	CASSRRVEETQYF	TGTGCCAGCAGCCGCAGGGTAGAAGAGACCCAGTACTTC
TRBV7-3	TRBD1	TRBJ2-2	CASSATGFGTGELFF	TGTGCCAGCAGCGCGACAGGGTTTGGCACCGGGGAGCTGTTTTTT
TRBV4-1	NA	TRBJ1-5	CASSLLPDSSVQPQHF	TGCGCCAGCAGCCTCCTCCCGGACAGCTCGGTTCAGCCCCAGCATTTT
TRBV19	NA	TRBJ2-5	CASSIGPGVLETQYF	TGTGCCAGTAGTATTGGGCCAGGGGTTTTAGAGACCCAGTACTTC
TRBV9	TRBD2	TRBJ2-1	CASSDRLAGGSSYNEQFF	TGTGCCAGCAGCGATAGACTAGCGGGGGGGTCCTCCTACAATGAGCAGTTCTTC
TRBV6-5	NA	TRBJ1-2	CASSYLRTAIHYTF	TGTGCCAGCAGTTACTTACGGACAGCAATTCACTACACCTTC
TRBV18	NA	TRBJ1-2	CASSLQPANYGYTF	TGTGCCAGCTCACTACAACCTGCTAACTATGGCTACACCTTC
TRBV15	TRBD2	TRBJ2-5	CATSKGQRGHQETQYF	TGTGCCACCAGCAAGGGCCAGCGGGGCCACCAAGAGACCCAGTACTTC
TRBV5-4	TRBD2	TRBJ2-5	CASSFGGEQETQYF	TGTGCCAGCAGCTTCGGGGGGGAGCAAGAGACCCAGTACTTC
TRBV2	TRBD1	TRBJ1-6	CASQGGSAYNSPLHF	TGTGCCAGCCAAGGGGGCAGCGCCTATAATTCACCCCTCCACTTT
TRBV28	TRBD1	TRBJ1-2	CASSPDRGLSYGYTF	TGTGCCAGCAGTCCCGACAGGGGCCTGAGCTATGGCTACACCTTC
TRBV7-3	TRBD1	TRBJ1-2	CASSLRTGGVPLGYTF	TGTGCCAGCAGCTTGAGGACAGGGGGCGTCCCCTTGGGCTACACCTTC
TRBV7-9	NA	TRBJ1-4	CASSLEGDRKLFF	TGTGCCAGCAGCTTAGAGGGGGATCGAAAACTGTTTTTT
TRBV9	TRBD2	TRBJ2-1	CASSVGGGEQFF	TGTGCCAGCAGCGTAGGGGGGGGTGAGCAGTTCTTC
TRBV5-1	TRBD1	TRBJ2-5	CASSLAQAGGETQYF	TGCGCCAGCAGCTTGGCGCAAGCAGGGGGAGAGACCCAGTACTTC
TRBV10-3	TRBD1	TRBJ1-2	CAISPTGQGTPNYGYTF	TGTGCCATCAGTCCAACGGGACAGGGAACACCTAACTATGGCTACACCTTC
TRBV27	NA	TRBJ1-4	CASSSPGGVQEKLFF	TGTGCCAGCAGTTCCCCGGGAGGAGTCCAAGAAAAACTGTTTTTT
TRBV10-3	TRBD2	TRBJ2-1	CAITTSGGRDNEQFF	TGTGCCATCACTACTAGCGGGGGGAGGGACAATGAGCAGTTCTTC
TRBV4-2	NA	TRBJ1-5	CASSQDRGNQPQHF	TGTGCCAGCAGCCAAGATCGCGGAAATCAGCCCCAGCATTTT
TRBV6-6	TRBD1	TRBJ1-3	CASSYSTGPRNTIYF	TGTGCCAGCAGTTACTCGACAGGGCCACGAAACACCATATATTTT
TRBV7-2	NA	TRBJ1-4	CASTPKRTVLGEKLFF	TGTGCCAGCACTCCTAAAAGGACAGTCTTAGGTGAAAAACTGTTTTTT
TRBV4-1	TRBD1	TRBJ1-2	CASSPSGGQGNYGYTF	TGCGCCAGCAGCCCCTCCGGGGGACAGGGGAACTATGGCTACACCTTC
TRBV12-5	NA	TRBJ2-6	CASGLAGANVLTF	TGTGCTAGTGGTTTGGCAGGAGCCAACGTCCTGACTTTC
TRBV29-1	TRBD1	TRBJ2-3	CSVEGGQGGTDTQYF	TGCAGCGTTGAAGGGGGACAGGGTGGGACAGATACGCAGTATTTT
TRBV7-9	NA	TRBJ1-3	CASSSRTSGNTIYF	TGTGCCAGCAGCTCGCGGACTTCTGGAAACACCATATATTTT
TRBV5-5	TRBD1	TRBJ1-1	CASSRQGNTEAFF	TGTGCCAGCAGCCGACAGGGGAACACTGAAGCTTTCTTT
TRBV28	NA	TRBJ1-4	CASSLSIEKLFF	TGTGCCAGCAGTTTGTCTATCGAAAAACTGTTTTTT
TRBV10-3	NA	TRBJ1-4	CAISELAGNEKLFF	TGTGCCATCAGTGAATTGGCAGGGAATGAAAAACTGTTTTTT
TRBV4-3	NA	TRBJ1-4	CASSQGLLSFKTNEKLFF	TGCGCCAGCAGCCAAGGTTTACTTTCCTTCAAGACTAATGAAAAACTGTTTTTT
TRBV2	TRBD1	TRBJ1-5	CASTVDRQGKQPQHF	TGTGCCAGCACTGTCGACCGACAGGGGAAACAGCCCCAGCATTTT
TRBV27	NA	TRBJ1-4	CASSLSAEGKLFF	TGTGCCAGCAGTTTATCGGCGGAGGGAAAACTGTTTTTT
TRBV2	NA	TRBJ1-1	CASRALFDGQLNTEAFF	TGTGCCAGCAGGGCCCTTTTTGATGGCCAACTGAACACTGAAGCTTTCTTT
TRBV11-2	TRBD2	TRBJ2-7	CASSTASGSYEQYF	TGTGCCAGCAGCACCGCTAGCGGCTCCTACGAGCAGTACTTC
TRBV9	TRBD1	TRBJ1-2	CASSARIQGKDGYTF	TGTGCCAGCAGCGCTCGTATACAGGGGAAGGACGGCTACACCTTC
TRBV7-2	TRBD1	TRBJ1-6	CASSLRDSPSPLHF	TGTGCCAGCAGCCTAAGGGACAGTCCATCACCCCTCCACTTT
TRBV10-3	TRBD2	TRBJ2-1	CAISGLAGGENSYNEQFF	TGTGCCATCTCGGGGCTAGCGGGGGGCGAGAACTCCTACAATGAGCAGTTCTTC
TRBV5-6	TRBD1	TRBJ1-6	CASSPGKQGAGSPLHF	TGTGCCAGCAGCCCCGGGAAACAGGGGGCAGGTTCACCCCTCCACTTT
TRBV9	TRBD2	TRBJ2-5	CASSVGSGGFASYQETQYF	TGTGCCAGCAGCGTAGGTAGCGGGGGCTTCGCCTCGTACCAAGAGACCCAGTACTTC
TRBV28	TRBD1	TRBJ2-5	CASSPTLGQGTETQYF	TGTGCCAGCAGTCCTACCCTCGGACAGGGAACAGAGACCCAGTACTTC
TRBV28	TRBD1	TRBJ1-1	CASREQGEAEAFF	TGTGCCAGCAGAGAACAGGGGGAAGCTGAAGCTTTCTTT